The 15 T cell receptor beta chains presented below share a single source sample, sequenced in a study of radiation and T cells in renal cell carcinoma. The table came from immunoSEQ multiplex PCR; TCRdb's copy has only in-frame clones and leaves some out. The data show about 130,000 clones, 88% seen once. Time point of the sample: blood 2 weeks post-SBRT. Indicated treatment: 15 Gy SBRT to primary tumor, nephrectomy 4 weeks later. The sample was blood, taken from a patient whose treatment included radiotherapy and nephrectomy. The receptors come from a woman aged 70-85 years with renal cell carcinoma.

V is TRBV5-4 and J is TRBJ2-2; 7 nucleotides agree with TRBD1. CDR1 and CDR2 from the germline V gene are SGHNT and YYREEE (reference sequence). The trim removed 1 base at V and 1 base at J, leaving 4 bases unmatched. This CDR3 is 16 amino acids long. CDR3 amino acids: CASSLPRTGNTGELFF. As DNA, the CDR3 is TGTGCCAGCAGCTTGCCCCGGACAGGGAACACCGGGGAGCTGTTTTTT.

The rearrangement links TRBV15 to TRBJ1-2; 8 nucleotides match TRBD1. The CDR3 runs 14 residues. CDR1 and CDR2 (germline): LNHNV, YYDKDF (reference sequence). The V and J ends lost 5 bases and 4 bases, in that order; junction bases with no gene match: 6. CDR3 coding DNA: TGTGCCACCAGCGCCGGGACAGGCAGCTATGGCTACACCTTC. This sequence encodes CATSAGTGSYGYTF.

The rearrangement uses TRBV4-1 and TRBJ1-3, with TRBD1 as a possible D gene (6 bases). This CDR3 comprises 16 residues. Trimming stripped 0 bases from V and 2 bases from J, with 11 bases between. Germline assignment: CDR1 MGHRA and CDR2 YSYEKL. The CDR3 nucleotides read TGCGCCAGCAGCCAAGATAAGGACAGACCTGGAAACACCATATATTTT. Translating it yields CASSQDKDRPGNTIYF.

The chain employs TRBV2 and TRBJ1-2; D gene ambiguous. Trimming took off 10 bases at V and 4 bases at J, with 10 bases between the two ends. Germline CDR1 reads SNHLY; CDR2 reads FYNNEI. This CDR3 is built from 11 residues. The CDR3 region is CATAGVYGYTF. The CDR3 DNA sequence: TGTGCCACTGCGGGCGTCTATGGCTACACCTTC. Together with reference TRBV2 and TRBJ1-2, the CDR3 gives the full variable domain: EPEVTQTPSHQVTQMGQEVILRCVPISNHLYFYWYRQILGQKVEFLVSFYNNEISEKSEIFDDQFSVERPDGSNFTLKIRSTKLEDSAMYFCATAGVYGYTFGSGTRLTVV.

This rearrangement joins TRBV29-1 to TRBJ1-2; TRBD1 aligns across 7 bases. CDR1 SQVTM and CDR2 ANQGSEA come from the germline V gene. The CDR3 extends over 14 amino acids. V lost 3 bases, J lost 4 bases, and 8 bases stayed unmatched. CDR3: CSVDGDSLFYGYTF. CDR3 bases: TGCAGCGTTGACGGGGACAGCCTGTTCTATGGCTACACCTTC.

Here the CDR3 DNA reads TGTGCCAGCAGTCCTCCGCGAGCGGGCTTGCGGGAGACCCAGTACTTC. Amino acids: CASSPPRAGLRETQYF. The chain combines TRBV6-6 with TRBJ2-5; a weak D match, TRBD2 (6 bases). CDR1 and CDR2 from the germline V gene are MNHNY and SVGAGI (reference sequence). Trimming removed 5 bases at V and 5 bases at J, with 21 bases between. This CDR3 spans 16 amino acids.

This clone has only one observation. J is TRBJ2-1 and V is TRBV2; 11 bases line up with TRBD2. V was clipped by 5 bases and J by 6 bases; unmatched bases: 6. The CDR3 totals 15 residues. Germline CDR1 SNHLY, CDR2 FYNNEI. CDR3 DNA sequence: TGTGCCAGCAGTACTCGTAGCGGGGGGGCCAATGAGCAGTTCTTC. As protein: CASSTRSGGANEQFF. The complete variable domain, with remaining parts taken from reference TRBV2 and TRBJ2-1, reads EPEVTQTPSHQVTQMGQEVILRCVPISNHLYFYWYRQILGQKVEFLVSFYNNEISEKSEIFDDQFSVERPDGSNFTLKIRSTKLEDSAMYFCASSTRSGGANEQFFGPGTRLTVL.

In this sample, this clone turned up a few times. The genes are TRBV7-9 and TRBJ1-1; D not certain. Germline V gene lookup returns CDR1 SEHNR and CDR2 FQNEAQ (reference sequence). The CDR3 is 12 amino acids. The V gene lost 5 bases and the J gene lost 6 bases, with 10 bases spanning the gap. This chain's CDR3 is CASSLLAPEAFF. The CDR3 DNA reads TGTGCCAGCAGCCTCTTAGCCCCTGAAGCTTTCTTT. The complete variable domain, with remaining parts taken from reference TRBV7-9 and TRBJ1-1, reads DTGVSQNPRHKITKRGQNVTFRCDPISEHNRLYWYRQTLGQGPEFLTYFQNEAQLEKSRLLSDRFSAERPKGSFSTLEIQRTEQGDSAMYLCASSLLAPEAFFGQGTRLTVV.

The table lists this clone with a few counts. Written as DNA, the CDR3 is TGTGCCAGCAGCCGCAGACAGGGATCGGACACTGAAGCTTTCTTT. Translating gives CASSRRQGSDTEAFF. The gene calls are TRBV7-2 and TRBJ1-1; 7 nucleotides agree with TRBD1. V dropped 5 bases and J dropped 3; count of bases not matched to a gene: 9. The CDR3 sequence is 15 residues long. Germline V gene data show CDR1 as SGHTA and CDR2 as FQGNSA.

The chain recombines TRBV15 with TRBJ1-5; D gene unclear. CDR3 size: 15 residues. V gave up 0 bases and J gave up 4 bases, with 10 bases separating them. CDR1 LNHNV and CDR2 YYDKDF come from the germline V gene (reference sequence). CDR3 protein: CATSRDRAGNQPQHF. In DNA, the CDR3 is TGTGCCACCAGCAGAGATCGCGCGGGAAATCAGCCCCAGCATTTT. The full variable domain, completed using reference TRBV15 and TRBJ1-5, is DAMVIQNPRYQVTQFGKPVTLSCSQTLNHNVMYWYQQKSSQAPKLLFHYYDKDFNNEADTPDNFQSRRPNTSFCFLDIRSPGLGDTAMYLCATSRDRAGNQPQHFGDGTRLSIL.

The chain employs TRBV19 and TRBJ1-5; no firm D call. The V end lost 8 bases, the J end lost 2 bases, and 16 bases lay between the germline ends. This CDR3 spans 15 amino acids. CDR1 and CDR2 (germline): LNHDA, SQIVND (reference sequence). The CDR3, as DNA: TGTGCCAGTGGACTCGGGCTGGGAGGCAATCAGCCCCAGCATTTT. Translating gives CASGLGLGGNQPQHF.

The CDR3 spells CASSVGGTGTNSPLHF. As DNA, the CDR3 is TGTGCCAGCAGCGTAGGGGGGACAGGGACTAATTCACCCCTCCACTTT. The gene calls are TRBV9 and TRBJ1-6, with 9 bases matching TRBD1. Germline V lookup: CDR1 SGDLS, CDR2 YYNGEE. V shed 0 bases, J shed 6 bases, and the junction held 4 bases outside the gene matches. The CDR3 has 16 residues. Full variable domain (missing parts from reference TRBV9 and TRBJ1-6): DSGVTQTPKHLITATGQRVTLRCSPRSGDLSVYWYQQSLDQGLQFLIQYYNGEERAKGNILERFSAQQFPDLHSELNLSSLELGDSALYFCASSVGGTGTNSPLHFGNGTRLTVT.

This chain links TRBV7-2 with TRBJ1-2, with 9 bases lining up with TRBD1. The CDR3 has 13 amino acids. Trimming removed 4 bases from V and 8 bases from J; junction bases left unmatched: 5. Germline V lookup: CDR1 SGHTA, CDR2 FQGNSA. The CDR3, as DNA: TGTGCCAGCAGCTCGGGACAGGGACGGGGCTACACCTTC. Its protein product is CASSSGQGRGYTF. The variable domain in full, completed from reference TRBV7-2 and TRBJ1-2, reads GAGVSQSPSNKVTEKGKDVELRCDPISGHTALYWYRQSLGQGLEFLIYFQGNSAPDKSGLPSDRFSAERTGGSVSTLTIQRTQQEDSAVYLCASSSGQGRGYTFGSGTRLTVV.

This clone is a singleton in its sample. Other DNA sequences in this specimen translate into the identical CDR3. This chain connects TRBV7-2 to TRBJ2-5; 7 nucleotides align to TRBD1. J gave up 2 bases and V 3 bases, and 6 bases lay outside the gene matches. This CDR3 has 15 amino acids. Germline CDR1 and CDR2: SGHTA and FQGNSA. CDR3: CASSFRQGSQETQYF. Written as DNA, the CDR3 is TGTGCCAGCAGCTTTAGACAGGGCAGTCAAGAGACCCAGTACTTC.

The chain uses TRBV5-1 and TRBJ2-5, with 7 bases matching TRBD1. J gave up 1 base and V 3 bases, and 6 bases lay outside the gene matches. Per the germline V gene, CDR1 is SGHRS and CDR2 is YFSETQ. This CDR3 comprises 15 residues. This CDR3 is CASSSSTGSQETQYF. Written as DNA, the CDR3 is TGCGCCAGCAGCTCCTCGACAGGGTCCCAAGAGACCCAGTACTTC.